This TCR beta chain was sequenced in a study of graft-versus-host responses after intestinal transplantation. General study results and limits: High graft-versus-host to host-versus-graft T cell clonal ratios marked allografts of patients with graft-donor macrochimerism.

As to this clone: Its cognate antigen is unknown.

Profiled with immunoSEQ multiplex PCR; TCRdb holds only in-frame clones, not every one. The sample holds about 19,000 clones, about four fifths seen once. The specimen comprised PBMCs, sampled 14 days after transplant. This receptor was identified in a human patient who received an intestinal transplant, so some T cells may come from the graft donor.

CDR3 nucleotide sequence: TGCGCCAGCAGCCAGACCCAGGGAGTTGAACGGACAGATACGCAGTATTTT. Translating it yields CASSQTQGVERTDTQYF. This rearrangement joins TRBV4-1 to TRBJ2-3; D tentatively reads TRBD1 or TRBD2 (5 bases each). V was cut by 3 bases and J by 3 bases, with 19 bases left in between. CDR1 is MGHRA and CDR2 is YSYEKL in the germline V gene. There are 17 residues in the CDR3.